One TCR beta chain is described in this entry. This sample is drawn from a study of CD8+ T cells in alopecia areata. Researchers gathered lesional scalp punch biopsies and peripheral blood from patients with alopecia areata. RNA was isolated and reverse transcribed to cDNA, the sequencing template. Here immunoSEQ multiplex PCR was the method, and the copy in TCRdb shows in-frame clones only, minus some. The top ten clones hold around 1.6% of a sample with about 180,000 clones, roughly 60% of them seen once. The sequencing used CD4+ T cells sorted from blood, collected at week 0. The sequence was collected from a human donor with alopecia areata.

This CDR3 is CAIRGTNGTGGSGANVLTF. CDR3 DNA sequence: TGTGCCATCAGGGGCACTAACGGGACAGGGGGCTCTGGGGCCAACGTCCTGACTTTC. This rearrangement joins TRBV10-3 to TRBJ2-6, with TRBD1 matching over 11 bases. With 6 bases clipped from V and 0 bases from J, the junction kept 10 bases outside the gene matches. This CDR3 comprises 19 residues. CDR1 and CDR2 (germline): ENHRY, SYGVKD.